This TCR beta chain derives from a study of blood T cell repertoires in COVID-19. For the study at large: Nucleic acid was either cDNA or gDNA, and it came from T cells, B-cell-depleted T cells, or PBMCs.

Participants were placed into cohorts based on the clinical history they reported. Within the 2 weeks before study entry, each person in the exposed group met a COVID-19 case. In the original processing: Researchers report that nucleated cell counts were estimated from reference gene primer amplification. Repertoires were generated with immunoSEQ multiplex PCR, while TCRdb's copy carries only in-frame clones and drops some. V and J calls and clone size follow that table, whereas D and trimming were derived from the DNA. Of about 150,000 clones detected, around 90% appear once; the ten largest clones hold about 4%. Per the germline V gene, CDR1 is MNHEY and CDR2 is SMNVEV (reference sequence). The CDR3 contains 16 residues. Trimming removed 0 bases from V and 2 bases from J; junction bases left unmatched: 7.

The rearrangement joins TRBV27 to TRBJ2-7; 7 positions agree with TRBD2. This receptor was taken from a woman aged 40 to 55 who had been exposed to COVID-19. The sequencing sample was made of PBMCs or T cells enriched from blood (not recorded which). CDR3 DNA sequence: TGTGCCAGCAGTTTATCGGAGACTAGCTCAACCTACGAGCAGTACTTC. Translation gives CASSLSETSSTYEQYF.